This T cell receptor (beta chain) was captured by sequencing in a study of T cells in Graves' hyperthyroidism and ophthalmopathy. Ophthalmopathy patients showed a Clinical Activity Score of at least 3, NOSPECS grade of at least 4 and duration under 3 months. The germline V gene has CDR1 SGHRS and CDR2 YFSETQ. V shed 4 bases, J shed 5 bases, and the junction held 7 bases outside the gene matches. The CDR3 has 15 amino acids. Of note for this clonotype: Its antigen is unidentified.

The source material, RNA transcripts, was used to amplify TCR beta CDR3 regions. The HTBI primer set served for first-round RT-PCR of the TCR CDR3. TCRdb called the multiplex PCR reads again in MiXCR, with one record for every CDR3 protein. The sample shows approximately 400,000 distinct CDR3 sequences, 11% to 15% of them seen only once. The study, taken as a whole, reports: Progression to ophthalmopathy was predicted a median of roughly 6.6 months early. Most thyroid clonotypes that were expanded above 0.001 also turned up in blood. Ophthalmopathy and stable hyperthyroidism were told apart by a 13 V-J model.

The sequenced sample was blood. The gene calls are TRBV5-1 and TRBJ2-5; TRBD1 matches 11 bases. This receptor was identified in a man between 45 and 60 years old with Graves' ophthalmopathy. The CDR3 DNA is TGCGCCAGCAGCACCGGACAGGGGGCTGTGGAGACCCAGTACTTC. Protein: CASSTGQGAVETQYF.